The 27 T cell receptor beta chains below all came from one sample that was sequenced in a study of spatial heterogeneity in lung cancer. Time point defined: sample taken at primary tumor resection. MiXCR was run by TCRdb on the 5' RACE reads, yielding one entry per CDR3 protein. Of roughly 9,800 distinct CDR3 sequences listed, 6% to 7.5% are singletons. The specimen was normal lung tissue next to the tumor, collected at surgery. The source of these receptors is a male donor with early-stage non-small cell lung cancer.

This clonotype is medium-sized within its sample. This chain connects TRBV7-2 to TRBJ1-5, with D unresolved. The V and J ends lost 6 bases and 1 base respectively, with 13 bases between them. The CDR3 totals 15 residues. Germline values: CDR1 SGHTA, CDR2 FQGNSA. In DNA, the CDR3 is TGTGCCAGCAGTCCACTCATGGGAAGCAATCAGCCCCAGCATTTT. As protein: CASSPLMGSNQPQHF.

This clonotype was observed a few times. The chain combines TRBV12-3 or TRBV12-4 with TRBJ1-5; the D is unclear. The CDR3 consists of 13 residues. The V gene lost 3 bases and the J gene lost 2 bases, with 5 bases spanning the gap. The CDR3 sequence is CASSFSGNQPQHF. The CDR3 coding sequence is TGTGCCAGCAGTTTTTCTGGCAATCAGCCCCAGCATTTT.

There are a few counts of this clonotype. The chain couples TRBV29-1 to TRBJ1-2; D is possibly TRBD1 (6 bases). This CDR3 spans 13 amino acids. Germline assignment: CDR1 SQVTM and CDR2 ANQGSEA. Trimming shortened V by 2 bases and J by 0 bases, and 7 bases separated the two germline ends. Here the CDR3 reads CSVEWTANYGYTF. CDR3 nucleotide sequence: TGCAGCGTTGAATGGACAGCTAACTATGGCTACACCTTC.

By frequency in the sample, this clonotype is large. The J gene is TRBJ2-1, the V gene TRBV4-3; tentative D call: TRBD1 (7 bases). The CDR3 totals 15 residues. The germline V gene encodes CDR1 LGHNA and CDR2 YSLEER. V lost 0 bases and J lost 9, with 15 bases in between. DNA for the CDR3: TGCGCCAGCAGCCAAGATCAGGGGGGAGCAACTGAGCAGTTCTTC. Residues: CASSQDQGGATEQFF.

This clonotype was found many times. The chain uses TRBV3-1 and TRBJ2-4; 10 nucleotides agree with TRBD1. The germline gives CDR1 LGHDT, CDR2 YNNKEL (reference sequence). This CDR3 is 14 amino acids long. The ends lost 8 bases at V and 5 bases at J; junction bases unmatched: 6. CDR3 sequence reads: CASSRGTGENIQYF. The CDR3 DNA sequence: TGTGCCAGCTCACGGGGGACAGGGGAAAACATTCAGTACTTC.

The chain couples TRBV4-3 to TRBJ1-4; 10 positions match TRBD1. Germline loops: CDR1 LGHNA, CDR2 YSLEER. V trimming: 5 bases; J trimming: 6 bases; junction bases outside the gene matches: 3. This CDR3 is built from 14 residues. This chain's CDR3 is CASSEDRGDEKLFF. In DNA, the CDR3 is TGCGCCAGCAGCGAGGACAGGGGGGATGAAAAACTGTTTTTT.

This clonotype occurred a few times. The V gene is TRBV20-1, the J gene TRBJ2-7; D is undetermined. Trimming removed 5 bases at V and 6 bases at J, with 17 bases between. Germline assignment: CDR1 DFQATT and CDR2 SNEGSKA (reference sequence). CDR3 size: 13 residues. CDR3 sequence (DNA): TGCAGTGCTCGTGCTCTTACCTATCGCGAGCAGTACTTC. Its translation: CSARALTYREQYF.

This clonotype appeared many times. V usage is TRBV20-1 and J usage is TRBJ1-6; D unclear. CDR3 size: 15 residues. The V end was cut by 5 bases, the J end by 5 bases, with 16 bases between. Germline V gene data show CDR1 as DFQATT and CDR2 as SNEGSKA (reference sequence). CDR3 loop: CSAPHLGVDNSPLHF. CDR3 nucleotides: TGCAGTGCTCCCCACCTCGGGGTCGATAATTCACCCCTCCACTTT.

This clonotype was seen ten or more times. V is TRBV5-1 and J is TRBJ2-2; 9 positions agree with TRBD1. V dropped 4 bases and J dropped 1; count of bases not matched to a gene: 2. This CDR3 is built from 15 residues. The germline V gene has CDR1 SGHRS and CDR2 YFSETQ. CDR3 residues: CASSLGQGNTGELFF. The CDR3 DNA sequence: TGCGCCAGCAGCCTGGGACAGGGGAACACCGGGGAGCTGTTTTTT.

This clonotype has ten or more counts. CDR3 sequence (DNA): TGTGCCAGCAGCCGCCTCGCCAGCGGGGTTGGGAATGAGCAGTTCTTC. Protein product: CASSRLASGVGNEQFF. The rearrangement joins TRBV7-2 to TRBJ2-1; 7 bases line up with TRBD2. The germline gives CDR1 SGHTA, CDR2 FQGNSA. This CDR3 spans 16 amino acids. V gave up 5 bases and J gave up 7 bases; unmatched junction bases: 14.

This clonotype was counted many times. In DNA, the CDR3 is TGTGCCAGTACAGACCGTCGTAAGATTAGCTCCTACAATGAGCAGTTCTTC. Its translation: CASTDRRKISSYNEQFF. The chain uses TRBV19 and TRBJ2-1; no clear D gene. V lost 7 bases to trimming and J lost 0 bases, with 19 bases between them. The CDR3 length is 17 residues. CDR1 is LNHDA and CDR2 is SQIVND in the germline V gene (reference sequence).

This clonotype was found many times. CDR3 protein: CASSLAGASGNTIYF. For the CDR3, the DNA is TGTGCCAGCAGCTTGGCGGGGGCCTCTGGAAACACCATATATTTT. The chain recombines TRBV7-8 with TRBJ1-3; D is possibly TRBD1 (6 bases). Trimming pared 3 bases from V and 0 bases from J, leaving 9 bases between. The CDR3 is made up of 15 amino acids. Germline V gene data show CDR1 as SGHVS and CDR2 as FQNEAQ.

This chain uses TRBV18 with TRBJ2-7; D might be TRBD1 (6 bases). Trimming cost V 7 bases and J 12 bases, with 22 bases left between them. Germline lookup yields CDR1 KGHSH and CDR2 LQKENI. CDR3 length: 13 amino acids. The CDR3 loop reads CASLSGTHTWRYF. The CDR3 region has the DNA TGTGCCAGCTTATCCGGGACACACACTTGGCGGTACTTC.

This clonotype was recorded a few times. This chain links TRBV9 with TRBJ1-1; 8 nucleotides line up with TRBD1. The CDR3 has 17 amino acids. With 2 bases clipped from V and 7 bases from J, the junction kept 16 bases outside the gene matches. Germline loops: CDR1 SGDLS, CDR2 YYNGEE. The CDR3 coding sequence is TGTGCCAGCAGCGTCAACCCCGCTCAGGGGGCGCCGAATGAAGCTTTCTTT. Amino acids: CASSVNPAQGAPNEAFF.

CDR3 in amino acids: CASSYDRGEQFF. DNA of the CDR3: TGTGCCAGCAGTTACGACAGGGGTGAGCAGTTCTTC. This rearrangement joins TRBV6-2 or TRBV6-3 to TRBJ2-1, with 8 bases aligning to TRBD1. The trim removed 2 bases at V and 9 bases at J, leaving 0 bases unmatched. From germline, CDR1 is MNHEY and CDR2 SVGEGT. This CDR3 contains 12 residues.

This clonotype was seen repeatedly, ten times or more. J is TRBJ2-5 and V is TRBV3-1; D may correspond to TRBD1 or TRBD2 (5 bases each). The CDR3 contains 14 residues. Trimming took off 0 bases at V and 6 bases at J, with 11 bases between the two ends. CDR1 is LGHDT, CDR2 YNNKEL, per germline (reference sequence). The CDR3 DNA is TGTGCCAGCAGCCAAGATGGGACCCCCCAGACCCAGTACTTC. Encoded protein: CASSQDGTPQTQYF.

This clonotype has only a few counts. The chain couples TRBV27 to TRBJ2-7, with TRBD2 matching 7 bases. Germline values: CDR1 MNHEY, CDR2 SMNVEV (reference sequence). The CDR3 covers 12 residues. The ends lost 5 bases at V and 5 bases at J; junction bases unmatched: 3. The CDR3 DNA sequence: TGTGCCAGCAGTCCGAGCGGGGACGAGCAGTACTTC. It encodes CASSPSGDEQYF.

The CDR3 sequence is CSAVGASGTDTQYF. The CDR3 DNA reads as TGCAGTGCTGTGGGGGCTAGCGGCACAGATACGCAGTATTTT. V gene TRBV20-1 combines with J gene TRBJ2-3; D assignment may be TRBD1 or TRBD2 (6 bases each). Germline CDR1 is DFQATT and CDR2 is SNEGSKA (reference sequence). The CDR3 contains 14 residues. Trimming removed 5 bases at V and 1 base at J, with 13 bases between.

This clonotype is judged medium-sized. The chain carries TRBV12-3 or TRBV12-4 and TRBJ1-1; 7 bases fit TRBD1. The CDR3 sequence is 12 residues long. Trimming took 2 bases from V and 7 from J; bases not matched to a gene: 1. This CDR3 reads CASSLQGVEAFF. In nucleotides, the CDR3 is TGTGCCAGCAGTTTACAGGGGGTTGAAGCTTTCTTT.

This clonotype showed up many times. This chain uses TRBV9 with TRBJ1-3; a possible D gene is TRBD1 (6 bases). Germline V CDR1 and CDR2: SGDLS, YYNGEE. This CDR3 has 16 residues. Trimming took off 1 base at V and 2 bases at J, with 13 bases between the two ends. CDR3 in amino acids: CASSVTPQGTGNTIYF. CDR3 nucleotide sequence: TGTGCCAGCAGCGTAACGCCCCAGGGGACTGGAAACACCATATATTTT.

The sample holds many counts of this clonotype. This sequence joins TRBV9 and TRBJ1-2, with D possibly TRBD1 on 5 matching bases. The germline gives CDR1 SGDLS, CDR2 YYNGEE. V was trimmed by 6 bases and J by 3 bases, leaving 18 bases between them. The CDR3 has 15 residues. The CDR3 DNA reads TGTGCCAGCACCGCAGGGCCGACAGAAGACTATGGCTACACCTTC. The encoded protein is CASTAGPTEDYGYTF.

This clonotype was recorded many times. The rearrangement joins TRBV11-3 to TRBJ2-5; tentatively, D is TRBD1 or TRBD2 (5 bases each). The CDR3 runs to 14 residues. The ends were cut back, 5 bases at V and 7 bases at J, with 17 bases in the middle. Germline values: CDR1 SGHNT, CDR2 YENEEA. As DNA, the CDR3 is TGTGCCAGCAGCCGAACAGGACCGGGGCGGACCCAGTACTTC. Encoded protein: CASSRTGPGRTQYF.

The chain combines TRBV13 with TRBJ2-1, with 15 bases that match TRBD2. Trimming took 6 bases from V and 10 from J; bases not matched to a gene: 4. The CDR3 sequence is 14 residues long. Per the germline V gene, CDR1 is PRHDT and CDR2 is FYEKMQ (reference sequence). CDR3 nucleotide sequence: TGTGCCAGCAGTGGACTAGCGGGAGGGAAGGAGCAGTTCTTC. Its translation is CASSGLAGGKEQFF.

This clonotype has at least ten counts. The CDR3 loop is CASSIRVETQYF. In DNA form, the CDR3 reads TGTGCCAGTAGTATCAGGGTAGAGACCCAGTACTTC. V gene TRBV19 combines with J gene TRBJ2-5; D possibly corresponds to TRBD1 (5 bases). From germline, CDR1 is LNHDA and CDR2 SQIVND (reference sequence). The germline V and J ends were trimmed by 3 bases and 4 bases, with 6 bases remaining between them. CDR3 length: 12 residues.

In this sample, this clonotype turned up many times. The chain has TRBV28 and TRBJ2-5, with TRBD2 matching 10 bases. The CDR3 has 16 amino acids. Germline values: CDR1 MDHEN, CDR2 SYDVKM. The V segment lost 2 bases and the J segment 2 bases; nucleotides outside the gene matches: 5. CDR3 in amino acids: CASSLEAGGLQETQYF. The DNA for the CDR3 is TGTGCCAGCAGTTTAGAAGCGGGGGGGTTACAAGAGACCCAGTACTTC.

This clonotype was counted at least ten times. The CDR3 sequence: CSASQDRPPFLTF. CDR3 bases: TGCAGTGCTAGCCAGGACAGGCCACCCTTCCTGACTTTC. J is TRBJ2-6 and V is TRBV20-1, with 7 bases aligning to TRBD1. V trimming: 3 bases; J trimming: 14 bases; junction bases outside the gene matches: 10. The CDR3 length is 13 residues. CDR1 is DFQATT, CDR2 SNEGSKA, per germline (reference sequence).

The J gene is TRBJ2-3, the V gene TRBV15; D gene uncertain. The germline gives CDR1 LNHNV, CDR2 YYDKDF (reference sequence). V lost 8 bases and J 2 bases, leaving 11 bases between the germline ends. The CDR3 contains 13 residues. The CDR3 bases are TGTGCCACCGGGAAATGGGACACAGATACGCAGTATTTT. Translation: CATGKWDTDTQYF.